Listed below are T cell receptor beta chains from one sample, sequenced in a study of T cell responses to AZD1222 COVID-19 vaccine. Libraries were prepared by immunoSEQ multiplex PCR; TCRdb keeps only in-frame clonotypes and omits some of them. The sample includes about 42,000 clones, approximately 90% of them seen just once. The material sequenced was peripheral blood, taken 28 days after the second AZD1222 dose. These receptors were collected from an adult who received the AZD1222 COVID-19 vaccine. Each CDR3 is given with its conserved first and last residue. Fields, in order: clone size, V gene, J gene, D gene, CDR3 protein, CDR3 DNA. D genes are given only for firm matches. Some rows mark clone size as missing; the rest say once, few, many or name a class of expanded clone.

>few|TRBV6-5|TRBJ1-6|TRBD1
CASSDRGVDSPLHF
TGTGCCAGCAGCGACAGGGGGGTAGATTCACCCCTCCACTTT
>NA|TRBV2|TRBJ1-1|NA
CASSDDIGARDTEAFF
TGTGCCAGCAGTGACGATATTGGGGCGCGCGACACTGAAGCTTTCTTT
>NA|TRBV6-5|TRBJ2-7|TRBD2
CASSYLDQRGSEQYF
TGTGCCAGCAGTTACCTCGACCAGCGGGGCTCCGAGCAGTACTTC
>NA|TRBV6-5|TRBJ1-2|NA
CASSFTGNGYTF
TGTGCCAGCAGTTTTACAGGGAATGGCTACACCTTC
>NA|TRBV7-8|TRBJ1-1|NA
CASIINSAGSLEAFF
TGTGCCAGCATTATAAACTCCGCAGGGTCCCTTGAAGCTTTCTTT
>NA|TRBV5-6|TRBJ2-1|NA
CASSLALAGSSYNEQFF
TGTGCCAGCAGCCTTGCCCTTGCGGGGAGCTCCTACAATGAGCAGTTCTTC
>NA|TRBV7-8|TRBJ1-4|NA
CASSPWEGGKLFF
TGTGCCAGCAGCCCCTGGGAAGGCGGAAAACTGTTTTTT
>NA|TRBV6-6|TRBJ1-1|NA
CASSRLGGENTEAFF
TGTGCCAGCAGTCGCCTCGGGGGTGAGAACACTGAAGCTTTCTTT
>NA|TRBV7-3|TRBJ1-1|NA
CASSLMGTGNTEAFF
TGTGCCAGCAGCTTAATGGGGACGGGGAACACTGAAGCTTTCTTT
>NA|TRBV30|TRBJ1-6|NA
CAGQGGFNSPLHF
TGTGCCGGCCAAGGGGGATTTAATTCACCCCTCCACTTT
>NA|TRBV11-2|TRBJ2-5|NA
CASSLRGPTKETQYF
TGTGCCAGCAGCCTCAGAGGCCCCACCAAGGAGACCCAGTACTTC
>once|TRBV19|TRBJ1-5|TRBD1
CASSLDRAGWAQHF
TGTGCCAGTAGTTTGGACAGGGCGGGTTGGGCCCAGCATTTT
>NA|TRBV28|TRBJ1-1|TRBD1
CASRLTGLDTEAFF
TGTGCCAGCAGGTTGACAGGGTTGGACACTGAAGCTTTCTTT
>NA|TRBV4-3|TRBJ2-1|TRBD2
CASSHGGGGLNEQFF
TGCGCCAGCAGCCACGGGGGCGGGGGGCTCAATGAGCAGTTCTTC
>NA|TRBV7-7|TRBJ2-3|TRBD2
CASSLALTGRGTDTQYF
TGTGCTAGCAGCTTAGCGCTGACCGGGAGGGGCACAGATACGCAGTATTTT
>NA|TRBV19|TRBJ2-1|NA
CASSMPGSEQFF
TGTGCCAGTAGTATGCCGGGGAGTGAGCAGTTCTTC
>NA|TRBV24-1|TRBJ1-1|NA
CATSDLYGEAFF
TGTGCCACCAGTGATTTGTACGGGGAAGCTTTCTTT
>NA|TRBV5-5|TRBJ2-7|TRBD1
CASSDDRGSYEQYF
TGTGCCAGCAGCGACGACAGGGGTTCCTACGAGCAGTACTTC
>few|TRBV2|TRBJ2-2|TRBD2
CASRVGTTHTGELFF
TGTGCCAGCAGAGTTGGGACTACCCACACCGGGGAGCTGTTTTTT
>NA|TRBV7-8|TRBJ2-2|TRBD2
CASSPGLAGVAGELFF
TGTGCCAGCAGCCCGGGACTAGCGGGAGTAGCCGGGGAGCTGTTTTTT
>NA|TRBV5-1|TRBJ1-2|NA
CASSFGVVNYGYTF
TGCGCCAGCAGCTTTGGGGTGGTAAACTATGGCTACACCTTC
>NA|TRBV18|TRBJ2-6|NA
CASSGQGPGANVLTF
TGTGCCAGCTCAGGGCAGGGCCCTGGGGCCAACGTCCTGACTTTC
>NA|TRBV14|TRBJ2-7|TRBD1
CASSQPAGGHYEQYF
TGTGCCAGCAGCCAACCGGCAGGGGGTCACTACGAGCAGTACTTC
>NA|TRBV11-2|TRBJ2-3|NA
CASSLQLGGGDTQYF
TGTGCCAGCAGCCTTCAACTAGGGGGGGGAGATACGCAGTATTTT
>once|TRBV30|TRBJ1-4|NA
CAWSEGRNEKLFF
TGTGCCTGGAGTGAAGGACGTAATGAAAAACTGTTTTTT